This T cell receptor beta chain comes out of a study of T-cell reconstitution after alpha-beta-depleted transplantation in children. The study's findings and limits: Expanded graft clones numbering several hundred reportedly gave rise to alpha-beta T cells about two months after transplant. It was newly produced T cells that mostly accounted for T-cell counts and diversity one year after transplant.

About this clonotype itself: Its antigen is undetermined.

Using unique molecular identifiers, the investigators prepared the TCRbeta library. Each CDR3 protein gets one entry after TCRdb re-called the PCR reads with MiXCR. The table has about 440,000 distinct CDR3 sequences, roughly 44% seen once. V was cut by 5 bases and J by 4 bases, with 11 bases left in between. Germline values: CDR1 SGHTA, CDR2 FQGNSA. CDR3 size: 13 residues. The chain combines TRBV7-2 with TRBJ2-5; no firm D call. This receptor was identified in a girl aged 2-10 years with aplastic anemia, due to receive a stem cell transplant. The source was PBMCs, collected before TCRalphabeta/CD19-depleted stem cell transplant. CDR3: CASSISWGETQYF. The CDR3, as DNA: TGTGCCAGCAGCATCAGCTGGGGAGAGACCCAGTACTTC.